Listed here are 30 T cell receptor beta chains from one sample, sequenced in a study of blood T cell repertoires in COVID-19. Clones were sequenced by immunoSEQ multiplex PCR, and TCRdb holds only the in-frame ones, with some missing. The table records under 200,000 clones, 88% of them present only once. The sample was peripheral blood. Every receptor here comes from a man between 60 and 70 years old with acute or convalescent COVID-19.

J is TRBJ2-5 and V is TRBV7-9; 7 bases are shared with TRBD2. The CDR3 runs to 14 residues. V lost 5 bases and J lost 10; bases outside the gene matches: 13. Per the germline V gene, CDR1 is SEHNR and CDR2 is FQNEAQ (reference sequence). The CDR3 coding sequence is TGTGCCAGCAGCCCCATAGGGCCTGGGGGGGACCAGTACTTC. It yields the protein CASSPIGPGGDQYF.

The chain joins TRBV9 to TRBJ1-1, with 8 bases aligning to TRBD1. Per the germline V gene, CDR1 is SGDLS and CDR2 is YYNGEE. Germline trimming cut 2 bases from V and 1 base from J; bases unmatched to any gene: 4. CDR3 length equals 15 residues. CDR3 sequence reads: CASSVRDRSNTEAFF. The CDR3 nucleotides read TGTGCCAGCAGCGTTCGGGACAGGTCGAACACTGAAGCTTTCTTT.

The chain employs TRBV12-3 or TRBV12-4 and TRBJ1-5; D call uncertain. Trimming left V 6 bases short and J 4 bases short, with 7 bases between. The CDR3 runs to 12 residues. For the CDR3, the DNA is TGTGCCAGCAGCCCTGAGAATCAGCCCCAGCATTTT. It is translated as CASSPENQPQHF.

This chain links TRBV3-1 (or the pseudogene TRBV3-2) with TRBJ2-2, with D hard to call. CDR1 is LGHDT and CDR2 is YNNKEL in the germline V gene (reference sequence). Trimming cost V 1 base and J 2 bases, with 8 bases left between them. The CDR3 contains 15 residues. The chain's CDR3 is CASSQVPLNTGELFF. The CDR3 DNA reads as TGTGCCAGCAGCCAAGTCCCTCTCAACACCGGGGAGCTGTTTTTT.

CDR3 residues: CASSSSDRLGSPLHF. The CDR3 region has the DNA TGTGCCAGCAGTTCCTCCGACAGGCTGGGTTCACCCCTCCACTTT. The V call is TRBV6-5, the J call TRBJ1-6; maybe TRBD1 (6 bases). Per the germline V gene, CDR1 is MNHEY and CDR2 is SVGAGI. This CDR3 has 15 residues. V was trimmed by 4 bases and J by 9 bases, leaving 16 bases between them.

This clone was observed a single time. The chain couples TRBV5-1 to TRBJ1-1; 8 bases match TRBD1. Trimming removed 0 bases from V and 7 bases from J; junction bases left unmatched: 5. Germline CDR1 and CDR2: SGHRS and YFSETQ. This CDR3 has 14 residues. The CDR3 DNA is TGCGCCAGCAGCTTGGTGCAGGGGGCGGGTGAAGCTTTCTTT. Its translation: CASSLVQGAGEAFF.

DNA for the CDR3: TGTGCCAGTAGCCTCCTCCCCACAGATACGCAGTATTTT. Translating gives CASSLLPTDTQYF. The chain combines TRBV19 with TRBJ2-3; no reliable D call. Germline V gene lookup returns CDR1 LNHDA and CDR2 SQIVND (reference sequence). This CDR3 region has 13 residues. V was clipped by 6 bases and J by 2 bases, with 9 bases between them. The variable domain in full, with the rest retrieved from reference TRBV19 and TRBJ2-3, is DGGITQSPKYLFRKEGQNVTLSCEQNLNHDAMYWYRQDPGQGLRLIYYSQIVNDFQKGDIAEGYSVSREKKESFPLTVTSAQKNPTAFYLCASSLLPTDTQYFGPGTRLTVL.

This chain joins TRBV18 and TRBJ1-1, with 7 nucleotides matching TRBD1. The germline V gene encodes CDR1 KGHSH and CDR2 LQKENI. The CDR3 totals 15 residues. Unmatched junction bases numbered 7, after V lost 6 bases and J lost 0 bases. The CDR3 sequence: CASSPSTGVNTEAFF. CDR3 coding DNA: TGTGCCAGCTCGCCGTCCACAGGGGTGAACACTGAAGCTTTCTTT.

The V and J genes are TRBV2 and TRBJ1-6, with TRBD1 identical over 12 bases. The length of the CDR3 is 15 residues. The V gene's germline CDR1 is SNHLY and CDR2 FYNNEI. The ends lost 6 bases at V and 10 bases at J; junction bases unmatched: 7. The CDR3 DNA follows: TGTGCCAGCAGAGCCGGGACAGGGGGCTTATCACCCCTCCACTTT. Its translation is CASRAGTGGLSPLHF.

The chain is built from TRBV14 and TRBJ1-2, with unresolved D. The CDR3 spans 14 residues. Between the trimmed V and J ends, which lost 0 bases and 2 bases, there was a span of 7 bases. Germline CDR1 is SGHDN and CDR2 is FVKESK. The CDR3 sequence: CASSQDHRNYGYTF. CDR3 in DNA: TGTGCCAGCAGCCAAGATCACAGAAACTATGGCTACACCTTC.

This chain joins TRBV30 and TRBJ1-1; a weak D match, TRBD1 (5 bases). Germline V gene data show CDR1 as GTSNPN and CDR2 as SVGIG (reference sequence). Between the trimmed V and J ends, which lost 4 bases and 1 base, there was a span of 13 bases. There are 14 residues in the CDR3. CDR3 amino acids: CAWNGQGANTEAFF. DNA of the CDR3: TGTGCCTGGAATGGCCAGGGTGCGAACACTGAAGCTTTCTTT.

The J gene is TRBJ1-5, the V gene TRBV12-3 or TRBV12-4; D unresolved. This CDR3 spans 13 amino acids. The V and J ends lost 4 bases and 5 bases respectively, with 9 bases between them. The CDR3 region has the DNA TGTGCCAGCAGTTCCGGAGAGGATCAGCCCCAGCATTTT. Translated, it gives CASSSGEDQPQHF.

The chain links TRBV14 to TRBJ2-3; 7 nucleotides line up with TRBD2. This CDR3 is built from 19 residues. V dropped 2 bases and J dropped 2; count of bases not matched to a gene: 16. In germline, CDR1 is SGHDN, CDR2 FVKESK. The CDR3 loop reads CASSQYPVAGGNPTDTQYF. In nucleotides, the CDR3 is TGTGCCAGCAGCCAATATCCCGTAGCGGGCGGAAACCCCACAGATACGCAGTATTTT.

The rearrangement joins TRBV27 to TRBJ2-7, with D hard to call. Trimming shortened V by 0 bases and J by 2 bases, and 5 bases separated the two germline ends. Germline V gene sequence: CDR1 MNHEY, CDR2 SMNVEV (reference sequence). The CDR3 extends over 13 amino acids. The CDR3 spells CASSLSLAYEQYF. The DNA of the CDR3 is TGTGCCAGCAGTTTATCTCTTGCCTACGAGCAGTACTTC.

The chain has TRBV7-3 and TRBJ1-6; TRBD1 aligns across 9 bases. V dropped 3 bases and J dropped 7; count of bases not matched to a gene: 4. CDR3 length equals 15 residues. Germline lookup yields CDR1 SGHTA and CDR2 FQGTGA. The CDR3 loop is CASSLGQGLNSPLHF. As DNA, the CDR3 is TGTGCCAGCAGCTTGGGACAGGGACTGAATTCACCCCTCCACTTT.

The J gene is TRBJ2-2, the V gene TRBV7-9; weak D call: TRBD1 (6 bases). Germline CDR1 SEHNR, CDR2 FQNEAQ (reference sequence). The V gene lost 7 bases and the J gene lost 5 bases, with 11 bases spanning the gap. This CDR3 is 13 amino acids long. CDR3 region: CASNPQGTGELFF. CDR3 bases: TGTGCCAGCAACCCACAGGGAACCGGGGAGCTGTTTTTT.

CDR3 amino acids: CASRGGGWNTEAFF. The CDR3 DNA is TGTGCCAGCCGGGGAGGGGGATGGAACACTGAAGCTTTCTTT. The chain is built from TRBV5-8 and TRBJ1-1; perhaps TRBD1 as D (6 bases). There are 14 residues in the CDR3. Germline CDR1 is SGHTS and CDR2 is YDEGEE. Trimming shortened V by 7 bases and J by 1 base, and 14 bases separated the two germline ends.

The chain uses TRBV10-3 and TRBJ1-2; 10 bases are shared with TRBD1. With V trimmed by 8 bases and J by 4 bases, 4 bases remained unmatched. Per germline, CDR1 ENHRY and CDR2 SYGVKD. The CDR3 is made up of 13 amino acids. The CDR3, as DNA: TGTGCCATCGGTCGGGACAGGGGCTATGGCTACACCTTC. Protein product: CAIGRDRGYGYTF.

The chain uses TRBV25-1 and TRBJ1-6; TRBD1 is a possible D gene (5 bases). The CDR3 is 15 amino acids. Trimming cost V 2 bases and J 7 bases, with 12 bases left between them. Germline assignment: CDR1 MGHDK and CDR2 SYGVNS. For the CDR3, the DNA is TGTGCCAGCAGTGAACCCGGACGGACAAATTCACCCCTCCACTTT. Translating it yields CASSEPGRTNSPLHF.

Written as DNA, the CDR3 is TGTGCCAGCTCACCCCATCATTTGACAGGGAACACTGAAGCTTTCTTT. Translated: CASSPHHLTGNTEAFF. V and J are TRBV18 and TRBJ1-1, with a possible D match to TRBD1 (6 bases). Germline loops: CDR1 KGHSH, CDR2 LQKENI. The CDR3 is 16 amino acids. Trimming stripped 3 bases from V and 1 base from J, with 15 bases between. The variable domain in full, completed from reference TRBV18 and TRBJ1-1, reads NAGVMQNPRHLVRRRGQEARLRCSPMKGHSHVYWYRQLPEEGLKFMVYLQKENIIDESGMPKERFSAEFPKEGPSILRIQQVVRGDSAAYFCASSPHHLTGNTEAFFGQGTRLTVV.

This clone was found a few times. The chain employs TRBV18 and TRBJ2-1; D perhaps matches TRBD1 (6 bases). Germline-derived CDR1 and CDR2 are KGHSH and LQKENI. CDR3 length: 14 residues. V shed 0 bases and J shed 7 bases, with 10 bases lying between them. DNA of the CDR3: TGTGCCAGCTCACCACCAACAGGGATGAATGAGCAGTTCTTC. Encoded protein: CASSPPTGMNEQFF.

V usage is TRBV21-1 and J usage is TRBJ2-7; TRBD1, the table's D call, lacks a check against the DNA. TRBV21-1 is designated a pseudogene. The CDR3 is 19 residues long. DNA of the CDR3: TGTGCCAGCAGCAAAAGCAAACAGGGGTTAAGGGTCTCCTCCTACGAGCAGTACGTC. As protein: CASSKSKQGLRVSSYEQYV.

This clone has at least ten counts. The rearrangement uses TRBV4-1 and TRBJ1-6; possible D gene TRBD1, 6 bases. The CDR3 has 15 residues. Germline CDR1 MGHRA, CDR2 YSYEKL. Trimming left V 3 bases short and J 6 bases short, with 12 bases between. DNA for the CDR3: TGCGCCAGCAGCCATTACAGGGAGTTTAATTCACCCCTCCACTTT. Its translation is CASSHYREFNSPLHF.

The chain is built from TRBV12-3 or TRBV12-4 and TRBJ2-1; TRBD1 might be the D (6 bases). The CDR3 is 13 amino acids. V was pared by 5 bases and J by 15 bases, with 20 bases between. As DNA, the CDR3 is TGTGCCAGCAGTCCCAGGGGCGCACCCAGAGGGTTCTTC. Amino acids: CASSPRGAPRGFF.

The CDR3: CATSDAGGGGSGNTIYF. DNA for the CDR3: TGTGCCACCAGTGATGCAGGGGGCGGAGGCTCTGGAAACACCATATATTTT. The genes are TRBV24-1 and TRBJ1-3; 8 nucleotides agree with TRBD1. CDR3 size: 17 residues. Germline V gives CDR1 KGHDR, CDR2 SFDVKD. The V and J ends lost 3 bases and 0 bases, in that order; junction bases with no gene match: 6.

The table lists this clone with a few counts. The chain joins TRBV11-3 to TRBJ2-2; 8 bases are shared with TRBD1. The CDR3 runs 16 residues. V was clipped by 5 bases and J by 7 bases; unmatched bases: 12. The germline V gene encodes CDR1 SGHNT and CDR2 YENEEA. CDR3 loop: CASSPNRGDFGGELFF. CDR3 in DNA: TGTGCCAGCAGCCCCAACAGGGGGGACTTCGGCGGGGAGCTGTTTTTT.

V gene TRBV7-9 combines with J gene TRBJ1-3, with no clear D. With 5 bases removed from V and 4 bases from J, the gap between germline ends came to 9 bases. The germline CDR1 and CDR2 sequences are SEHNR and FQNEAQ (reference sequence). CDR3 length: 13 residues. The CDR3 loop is CASSPAGGNTIYF. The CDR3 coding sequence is TGTGCCAGCAGCCCCGCCGGGGGAAACACCATATATTTT.

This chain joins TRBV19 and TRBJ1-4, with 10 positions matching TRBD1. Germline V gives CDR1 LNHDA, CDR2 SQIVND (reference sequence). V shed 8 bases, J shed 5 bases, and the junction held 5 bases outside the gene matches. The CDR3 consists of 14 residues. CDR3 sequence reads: CASAPGQGNEKLFF. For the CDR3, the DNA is TGTGCCAGTGCGCCGGGACAGGGGAATGAAAAACTGTTTTTT.

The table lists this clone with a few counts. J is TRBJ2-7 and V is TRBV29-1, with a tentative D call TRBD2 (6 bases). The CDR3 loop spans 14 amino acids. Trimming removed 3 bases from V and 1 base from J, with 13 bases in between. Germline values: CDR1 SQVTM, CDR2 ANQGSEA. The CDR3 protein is CSVEGEAESYEQYV. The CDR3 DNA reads TGCAGCGTTGAGGGGGAGGCGGAATCCTACGAGCAGTACGTC.

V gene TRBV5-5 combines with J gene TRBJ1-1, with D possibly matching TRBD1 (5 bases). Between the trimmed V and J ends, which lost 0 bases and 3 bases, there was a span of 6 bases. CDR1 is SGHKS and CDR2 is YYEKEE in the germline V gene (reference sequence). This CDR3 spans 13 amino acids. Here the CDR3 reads CASSLGGHTEAFF. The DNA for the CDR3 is TGTGCCAGCAGCTTGGGGGGCCACACTGAAGCTTTCTTT.